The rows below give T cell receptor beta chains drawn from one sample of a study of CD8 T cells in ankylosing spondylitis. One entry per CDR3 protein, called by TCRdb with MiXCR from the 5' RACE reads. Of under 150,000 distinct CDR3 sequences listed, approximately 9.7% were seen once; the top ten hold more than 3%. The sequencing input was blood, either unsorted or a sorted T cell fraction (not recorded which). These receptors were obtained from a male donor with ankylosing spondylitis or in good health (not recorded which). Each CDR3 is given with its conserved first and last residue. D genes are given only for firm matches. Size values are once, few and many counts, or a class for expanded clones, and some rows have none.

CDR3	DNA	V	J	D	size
CSVDRAEKTQYF	TGCAGCGTAGACAGGGCTGAGAAGACCCAGTACTTC	TRBV29-1	TRBJ2-5	TRBD1	many
CASSVDVPGTGYYNEQFF	TGTGCCAGCAGCGTAGATGTCCCGGGGACAGGGTACTACAATGAGCAGTTCTTC	TRBV9	TRBJ2-1	TRBD1	.
CASSYLVAQETQYF	TGTGCCAGCAGTTACCTCGTAGCCCAAGAGACCCAGTACTTC	TRBV6-2/TRBV6-3	TRBJ2-5	.	many
CASSHRQTPTQYF	TGTGCCAGCAGTCACAGACAGACTCCTACGCAGTATTTT	TRBV7-2	TRBJ2-3	.	many
CASSLSTGSGNQPQHF	TGTGCCAGCAGTTTGTCGACAGGGTCGGGCAATCAGCCCCAGCATTTT	TRBV12-3/TRBV12-4	TRBJ1-5	TRBD1	many
CSALGDVGTDTQYF	TGCAGTGCTCTGGGGGATGTGGGCACAGATACGCAGTATTTT	TRBV20-1	TRBJ2-3	.	many
CGARPFLGINNEQFF	TGCGGTGCTAGACCCTTCCTAGGGATCAACAATGAGCAGTTCTTC	TRBV20-1	TRBJ2-1	.	.
CASSLEMPTKLFF	TGTGCCAGCAGCTTAGAGATGCCGACGAAGCTGTTTTTT	TRBV7-8	TRBJ2-2	.	many
CASSFEGTGGYEQYF	TGTGCCAGCAGTTTTGAGGGGACAGGGGGATACGAGCAGTACTTC	TRBV12-3/TRBV12-4	TRBJ2-7	TRBD1	.
CASSFGGGPYSNQPQHF	TGTGCCAGCAGTTTTGGGGGGGGGCCTTATAGCAATCAGCCCCAGCATTTT	TRBV28	TRBJ1-5	.	many
CASSFLPGQGSNEQYF	TGCGCCAGCAGCTTCCTCCCGGGACAGGGTTCCAACGAGCAGTACTTC	TRBV5-1	TRBJ2-7	TRBD1	few
CSAQLGGQGSYNEQFF	TGCAGTGCACAACTAGGGGGACAGGGGTCCTACAATGAGCAGTTCTTC	TRBV20-1	TRBJ2-1	TRBD1	.
CASSDTRVYEQYF	TGTGCCAGCAGTGACACGAGGGTCTACGAGCAGTACTTC	TRBV6-5	TRBJ2-7	.	few
CASSQGGNGNTIYF	TGCGCCAGCAGCCAAGGAGGGAATGGAAACACCATATATTTT	TRBV4-3	TRBJ1-3	.	many
CSSRQDNSPLHF	TGCAGTTCTAGACAGGATAATTCACCCCTCCACTTT	TRBV20-1	TRBJ1-6	.	many
CASSPPSGAGELFF	TGTGCCAGCAGCCCGCCTAGCGGCGCCGGGGAGCTGTTTTTT	TRBV12-3/TRBV12-4	TRBJ2-2	TRBD2	.
CSALGGFLPGELFF	TGCAGTGCCCTGGGAGGATTTCTCCCCGGGGAGCTGTTTTTT	TRBV20-1	TRBJ2-2	.	few
CSATGLAHNEQFF	TGCAGTGCCACCGGTCTAGCCCACAATGAGCAGTTCTTC	TRBV20-1	TRBJ2-1	.	.
CASSLDPSTYNEQFF	TGTGCCAGCAGCTTAGATCCCTCCACCTACAATGAGCAGTTCTTC	TRBV11-3	TRBJ2-1	.	many
CASTKRGSYEQYF	TGTGCCAGCACCAAAAGGGGAAGCTACGAGCAGTACTTC	TRBV7-2	TRBJ2-7	.	few
CASSATTPGQGSGELFF	TGTGCCAGCAGTGCGACCACACCGGGACAGGGGAGCGGGGAGCTGTTTTTT	TRBV9	TRBJ2-2	TRBD1	few
CASSQLYEQYF	TGTGCCAGCAGCCAACTCTACGAGCAGTACTTC	TRBV5-6	TRBJ2-7	.	many
CASSTQGEVRDEQFF	TGTGCCAGCAGCACCCAGGGCGAGGTTCGCGATGAGCAGTTCTTC	TRBV7-3	TRBJ2-1	.	.
CASSPGPKNIQYF	TGTGCCAGCAGTCCCGGACCAAAAAACATTCAGTACTTC	TRBV28	TRBJ2-4	.	few